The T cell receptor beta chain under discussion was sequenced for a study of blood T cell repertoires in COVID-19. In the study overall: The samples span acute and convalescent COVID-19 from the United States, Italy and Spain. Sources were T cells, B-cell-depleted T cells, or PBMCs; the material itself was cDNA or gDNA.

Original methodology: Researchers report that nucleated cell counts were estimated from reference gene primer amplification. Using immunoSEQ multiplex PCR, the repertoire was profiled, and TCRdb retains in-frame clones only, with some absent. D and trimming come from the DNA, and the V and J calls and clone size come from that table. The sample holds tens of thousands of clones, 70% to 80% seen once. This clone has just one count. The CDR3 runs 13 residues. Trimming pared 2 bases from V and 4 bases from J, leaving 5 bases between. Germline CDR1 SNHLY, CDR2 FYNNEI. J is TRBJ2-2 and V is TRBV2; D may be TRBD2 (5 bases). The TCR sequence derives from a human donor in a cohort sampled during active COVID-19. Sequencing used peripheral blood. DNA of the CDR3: TGTGCCAGCAGTGAACTAGCCACCGGGGAGCTGTTTTTT. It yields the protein CASSELATGELFF.